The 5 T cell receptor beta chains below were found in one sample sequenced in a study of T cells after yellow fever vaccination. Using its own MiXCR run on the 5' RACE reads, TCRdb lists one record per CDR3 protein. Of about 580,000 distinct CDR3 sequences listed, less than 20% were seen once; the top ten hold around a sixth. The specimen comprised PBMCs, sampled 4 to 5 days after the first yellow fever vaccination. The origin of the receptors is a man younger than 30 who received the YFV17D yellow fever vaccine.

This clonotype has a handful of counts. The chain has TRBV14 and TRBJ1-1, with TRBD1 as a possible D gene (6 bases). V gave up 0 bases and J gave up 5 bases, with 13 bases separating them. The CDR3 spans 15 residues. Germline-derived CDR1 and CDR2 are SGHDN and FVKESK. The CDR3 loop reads CASSQETGWGTEAFF. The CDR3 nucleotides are TGTGCCAGCAGCCAAGAAACAGGGTGGGGAACTGAAGCTTTCTTT.

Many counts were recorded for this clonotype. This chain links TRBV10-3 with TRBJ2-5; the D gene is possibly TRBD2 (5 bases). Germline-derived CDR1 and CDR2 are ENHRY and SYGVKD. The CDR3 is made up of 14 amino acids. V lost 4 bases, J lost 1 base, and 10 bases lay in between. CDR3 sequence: CAISGREFQETQYF. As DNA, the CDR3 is TGTGCCATCAGTGGAAGGGAGTTCCAAGAGACCCAGTACTTC.

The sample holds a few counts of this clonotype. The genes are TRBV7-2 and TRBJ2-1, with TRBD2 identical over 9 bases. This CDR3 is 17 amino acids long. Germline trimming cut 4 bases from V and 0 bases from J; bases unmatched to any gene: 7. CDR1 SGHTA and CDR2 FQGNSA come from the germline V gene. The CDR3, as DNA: TGTGCCAGCAGCTCGAGGGGCGGGGGGGCCTCCTACAATGAGCAGTTCTTC. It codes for CASSSRGGGASYNEQFF.

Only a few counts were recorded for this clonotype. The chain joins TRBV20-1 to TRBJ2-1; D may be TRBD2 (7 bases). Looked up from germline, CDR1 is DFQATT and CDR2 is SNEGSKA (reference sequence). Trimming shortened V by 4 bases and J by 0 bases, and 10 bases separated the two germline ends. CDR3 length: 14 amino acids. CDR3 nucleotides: TGCAGTGCTAACAGGGAGGGCTCCTACAATGAGCAGTTCTTC. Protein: CSANREGSYNEQFF.

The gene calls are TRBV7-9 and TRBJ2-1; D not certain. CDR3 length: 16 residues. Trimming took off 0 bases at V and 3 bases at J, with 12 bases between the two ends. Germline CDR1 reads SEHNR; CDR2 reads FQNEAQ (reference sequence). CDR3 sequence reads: CASSLAISSHYNEQFF. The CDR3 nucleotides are TGTGCCAGCAGCTTAGCGATTAGCTCCCACTACAATGAGCAGTTCTTC.